These 5 T cell receptor beta chains share one sample of origin, sequenced in a study of T cell responses to AZD1222 COVID-19 vaccine. The assay was immunoSEQ multiplex PCR, and TCRdb's table has in-frame clones only and misses some. The data hold roughly 29,000 clones, with over 90% observed a single time. Here the sequenced sample was peripheral blood, taken on day 0 of AZD1222 vaccination. These receptors originate from an adult in good health.

This chain uses TRBV7-8 with TRBJ2-1; D is unresolved. CDR1 is SGHVS, CDR2 FQNEAQ, per germline. The CDR3 consists of 13 residues. Trimming pared 7 bases from V and 1 base from J, leaving 8 bases between. The CDR3 sequence: CASKGFSYNEQFF. CDR3 DNA sequence: TGTGCCAGCAAGGGATTTTCCTACAATGAGCAGTTCTTC.

V usage is TRBV14 and J usage is TRBJ1-1; no reliable D call. Looked up from germline, CDR1 is SGHDN and CDR2 is FVKESK. The germline V and J ends were trimmed by 0 bases and 9 bases, with 5 bases remaining between them. The CDR3 sequence is 11 residues long. The DNA for the CDR3 is TGTGCCAGCAGCCAAGATCGGAAAGCTTTCTTT. As protein: CASSQDRKAFF.

The genes are TRBV9 and TRBJ1-1; no clear D gene. Trimming removed 2 bases from V and 1 base from J, with 9 bases in between. Germline V CDR1 and CDR2: SGDLS, YYNGEE. This CDR3 contains 14 residues. The CDR3, as DNA: TGTGCCAGCAGCGTTCTGGCCGGGAACACTGAAGCTTTCTTT. Protein product: CASSVLAGNTEAFF.

This chain links TRBV6-1 with TRBJ2-1; TRBD1 agrees at 9 bases. The germline CDR1 and CDR2 sequences are MNHNS and SASEGT. The V and J ends lost 0 bases and 8 bases, in that order; junction bases with no gene match: 8. The CDR3 has 16 amino acids. In DNA form, the CDR3 reads TGTGCCAGCAGTGAAGCGCGTTGGACAGGGGAATATGAGCAGTTCTTC. Its translation is CASSEARWTGEYEQFF.

This chain links TRBV7-2 with TRBJ1-5; D ambiguous. The CDR3 runs 16 residues. V lost 1 base to trimming and J lost 3 bases, with 13 bases between them. Per germline, CDR1 SGHTA and CDR2 FQGNSA. The CDR3 DNA follows: TGTGCCAGCAGCTTAGGAACGCCGGCAAACAATCAGCCCCAGCATTTT. As protein: CASSLGTPANNQPQHF.